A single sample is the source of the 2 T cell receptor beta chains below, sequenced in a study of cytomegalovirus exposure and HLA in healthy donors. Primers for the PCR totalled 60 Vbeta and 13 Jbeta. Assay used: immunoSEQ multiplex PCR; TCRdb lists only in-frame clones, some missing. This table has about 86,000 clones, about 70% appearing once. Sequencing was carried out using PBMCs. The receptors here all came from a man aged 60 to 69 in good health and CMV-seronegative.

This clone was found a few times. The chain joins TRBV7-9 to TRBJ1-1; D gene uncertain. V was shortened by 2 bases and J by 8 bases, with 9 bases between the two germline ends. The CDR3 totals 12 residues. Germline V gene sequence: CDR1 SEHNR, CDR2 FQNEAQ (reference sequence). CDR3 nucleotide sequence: TGTGCCAGCAGCTTAATGGGCGAAGAAGCTTTCTTT. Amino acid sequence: CASSLMGEEAFF. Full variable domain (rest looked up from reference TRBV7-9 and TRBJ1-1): DTGVSQNPRHKITKRGQNVTFRCDPISEHNRLYWYRQTLGQGPEFLTYFQNEAQLEKSRLLSDRFSAERPKGSFSTLEIQRTEQGDSAMYLCASSLMGEEAFFGQGTRLTVV.

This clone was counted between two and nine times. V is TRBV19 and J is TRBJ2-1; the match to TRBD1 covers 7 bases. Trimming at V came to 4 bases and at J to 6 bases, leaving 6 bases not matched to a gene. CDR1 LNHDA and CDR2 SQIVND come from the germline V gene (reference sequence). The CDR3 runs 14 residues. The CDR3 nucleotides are TGTGCCAGTAGTAAAGGGGGCTGGAGCAATGAGCAGTTCTTC. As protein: CASSKGGWSNEQFF. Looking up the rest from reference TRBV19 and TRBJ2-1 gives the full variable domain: DGGITQSPKYLFRKEGQNVTLSCEQNLNHDAMYWYRQDPGQGLRLIYYSQIVNDFQKGDIAEGYSVSREKKESFPLTVTSAQKNPTAFYLCASSKGGWSNEQFFGPGTRLTVL.